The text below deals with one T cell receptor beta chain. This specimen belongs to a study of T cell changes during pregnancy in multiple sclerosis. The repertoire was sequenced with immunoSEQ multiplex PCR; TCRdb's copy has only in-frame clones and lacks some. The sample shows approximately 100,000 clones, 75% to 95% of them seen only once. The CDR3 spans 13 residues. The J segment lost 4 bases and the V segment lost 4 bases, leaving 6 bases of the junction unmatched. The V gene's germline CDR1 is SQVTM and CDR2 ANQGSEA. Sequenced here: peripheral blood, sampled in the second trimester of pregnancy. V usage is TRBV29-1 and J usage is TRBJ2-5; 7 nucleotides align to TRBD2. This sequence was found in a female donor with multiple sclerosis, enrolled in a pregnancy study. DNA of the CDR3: TGCAGCGTTGTCGCGGGAGTGGTAGAGACCCAGTACTTC. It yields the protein CSVVAGVVETQYF.